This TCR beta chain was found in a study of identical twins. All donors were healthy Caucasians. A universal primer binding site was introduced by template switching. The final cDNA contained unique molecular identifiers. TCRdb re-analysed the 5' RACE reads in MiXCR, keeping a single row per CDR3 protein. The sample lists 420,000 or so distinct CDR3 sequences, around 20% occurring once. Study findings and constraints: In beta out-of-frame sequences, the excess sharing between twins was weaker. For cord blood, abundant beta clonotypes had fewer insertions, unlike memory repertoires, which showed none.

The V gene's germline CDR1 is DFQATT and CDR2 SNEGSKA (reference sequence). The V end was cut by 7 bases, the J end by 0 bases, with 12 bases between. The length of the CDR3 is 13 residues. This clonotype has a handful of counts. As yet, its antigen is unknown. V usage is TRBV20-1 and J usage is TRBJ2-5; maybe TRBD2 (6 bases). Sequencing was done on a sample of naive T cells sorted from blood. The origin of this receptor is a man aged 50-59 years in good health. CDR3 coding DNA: TGCAGTGGTGGCGGGGTCTACCAAGAGACCCAGTACTTC. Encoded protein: CSGGGVYQETQYF.